This T cell receptor (beta chain) emerged from a study of cytomegalovirus exposure and HLA in healthy donors. The study's findings and limits: Earlier analysis looked at TCR beta V segments, and most were productive about 87% or about 30% of the time. In a later analysis, a missense DCLRE1C variant was linked to TCR beta V- and J-gene trimming. Most of the CMV-associated TCR beta chains (in a later analysis) appeared to be HLA-restricted. A few V segments could not be told apart, such as TRBV6-2 and TRBV6-3, and were left out.

60 Vbeta and 13 Jbeta primers were used in PCR. The protocol was immunoSEQ multiplex PCR, while the TCRdb copy is restricted to in-frame clones and leaves out a portion. The table shows about 83,000 clones, with approximately 70% occurring only once. V was shortened by 1 base and J by 5 bases, with 22 bases between the two germline ends. The CDR3 extends over 18 amino acids. The germline CDR1 and CDR2 sequences are SEHNR and FQNEAQ (reference sequence). This clone was counted once. Its antigen is not known. Material: PBMCs. This clonotype was obtained from a man aged 55 to 70 in good health and CMV-seronegative. J is TRBJ2-3 and V is TRBV7-9; D perhaps matches TRBD2 (6 bases). CDR3 bases: TGTGCCAGCAGCTTAGAAACGGGAGCCTCCTACAACCAAGATACGCAGTATTTT. Amino acid sequence: CASSLETGASYNQDTQYF.